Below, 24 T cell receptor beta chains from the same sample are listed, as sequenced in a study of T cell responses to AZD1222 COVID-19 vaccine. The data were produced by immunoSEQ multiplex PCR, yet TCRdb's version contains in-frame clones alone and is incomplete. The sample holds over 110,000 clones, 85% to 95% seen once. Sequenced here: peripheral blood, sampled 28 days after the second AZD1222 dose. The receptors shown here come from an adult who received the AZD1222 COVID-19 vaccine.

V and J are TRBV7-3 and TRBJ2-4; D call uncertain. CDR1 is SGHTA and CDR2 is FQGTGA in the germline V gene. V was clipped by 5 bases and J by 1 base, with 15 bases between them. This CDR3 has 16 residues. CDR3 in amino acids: CASSPSSPLAKNIQYF. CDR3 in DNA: TGTGCCAGCAGCCCATCTTCCCCTTTGGCCAAAAACATTCAGTACTTC.

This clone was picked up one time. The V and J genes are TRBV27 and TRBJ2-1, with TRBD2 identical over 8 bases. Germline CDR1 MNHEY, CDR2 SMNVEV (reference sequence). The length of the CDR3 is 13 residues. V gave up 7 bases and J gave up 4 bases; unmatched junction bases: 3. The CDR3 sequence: CASKAGAYNEQFF. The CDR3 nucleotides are TGTGCCAGCAAAGCGGGAGCGTACAATGAGCAGTTCTTC.

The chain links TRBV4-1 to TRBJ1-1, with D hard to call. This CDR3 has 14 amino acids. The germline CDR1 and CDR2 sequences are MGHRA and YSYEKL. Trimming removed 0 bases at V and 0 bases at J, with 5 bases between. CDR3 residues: CASSQDRLNTEAFF. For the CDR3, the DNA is TGCGCCAGCAGCCAAGATCGTTTGAACACTGAAGCTTTCTTT.

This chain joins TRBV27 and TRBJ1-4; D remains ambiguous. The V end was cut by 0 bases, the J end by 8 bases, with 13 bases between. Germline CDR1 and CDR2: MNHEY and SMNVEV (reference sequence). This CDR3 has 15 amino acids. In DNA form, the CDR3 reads TGTGCCAGCAGTTTATCCCCCGACTCTGGCGAAAAACTGTTTTTT. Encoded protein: CASSLSPDSGEKLFF. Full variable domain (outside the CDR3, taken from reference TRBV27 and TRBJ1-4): EAQVTQNPRYLITVTGKKLTVTCSQNMNHEYMSWYRQDPGLGLRQIYYSMNVEVTDKGDVPEGYKVSRKEKRNFPLILESPSPNQTSLYFCASSLSPDSGEKLFFGSGTQLSVL.

The DNA for the CDR3 is TGTGCCAGCAGCCAAAGCCGGGCCGTGGCACCCCTCCACTTT. Translated: CASSQSRAVAPLHF. The chain is built from TRBV3-1 (or the pseudogene TRBV3-2) and TRBJ1-6; D remains ambiguous. This CDR3 is 14 amino acids long. Deletions cut 2 bases from V and 11 bases from J, with 13 bases between. Looked up from germline, CDR1 is LGHDT and CDR2 is YNNKEL (reference sequence).

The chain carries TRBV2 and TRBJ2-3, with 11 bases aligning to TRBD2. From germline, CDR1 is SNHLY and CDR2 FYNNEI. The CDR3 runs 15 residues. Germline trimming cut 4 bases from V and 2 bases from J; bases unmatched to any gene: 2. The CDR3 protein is CASSASGRTTDTQYF. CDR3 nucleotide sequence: TGTGCCAGCAGTGCTAGCGGGAGGACCACAGATACGCAGTATTTT.

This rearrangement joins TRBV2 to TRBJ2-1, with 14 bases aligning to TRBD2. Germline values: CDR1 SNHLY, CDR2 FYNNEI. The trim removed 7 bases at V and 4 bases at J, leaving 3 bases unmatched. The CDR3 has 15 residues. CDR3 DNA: TGTGCCAGCATTCGGACTAGCGGGGGGTACAATGAGCAGTTCTTC. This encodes CASIRTSGGYNEQFF.

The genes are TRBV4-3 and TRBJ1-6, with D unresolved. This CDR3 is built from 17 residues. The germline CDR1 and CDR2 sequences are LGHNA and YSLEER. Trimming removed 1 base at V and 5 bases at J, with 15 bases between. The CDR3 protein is CASSQALDLHNNSPLHF. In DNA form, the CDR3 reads TGCGCCAGCAGCCAAGCCCTGGACCTCCACAATAATTCACCCCTCCACTTT.

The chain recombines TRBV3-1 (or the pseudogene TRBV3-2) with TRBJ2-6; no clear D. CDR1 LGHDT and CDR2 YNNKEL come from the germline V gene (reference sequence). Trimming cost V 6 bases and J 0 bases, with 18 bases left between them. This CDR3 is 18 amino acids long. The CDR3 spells CASSRNQETSSGANVLTF. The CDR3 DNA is TGTGCCAGCAGTCGAAATCAGGAGACCAGCTCTGGGGCCAACGTCCTGACTTTC.

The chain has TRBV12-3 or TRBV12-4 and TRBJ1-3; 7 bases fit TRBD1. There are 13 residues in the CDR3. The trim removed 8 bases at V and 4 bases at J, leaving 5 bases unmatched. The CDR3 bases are TGTGCCAGCGGCACAGGGGTCGGAAACACCATATATTTT. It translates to CASGTGVGNTIYF.

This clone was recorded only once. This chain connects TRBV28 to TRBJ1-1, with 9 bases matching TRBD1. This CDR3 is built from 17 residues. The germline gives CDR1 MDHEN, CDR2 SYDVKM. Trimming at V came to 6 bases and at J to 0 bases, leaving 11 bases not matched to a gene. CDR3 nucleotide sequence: TGTGCCAGCAGACCCCAAGGGAACAGGGGGCTGAACACTGAAGCTTTCTTT. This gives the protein CASRPQGNRGLNTEAFF.

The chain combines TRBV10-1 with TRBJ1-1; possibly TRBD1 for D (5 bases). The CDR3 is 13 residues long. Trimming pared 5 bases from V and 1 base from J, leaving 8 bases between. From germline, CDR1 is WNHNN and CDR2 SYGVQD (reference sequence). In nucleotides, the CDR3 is TGCGCCAGCAGTCGGACACCGAACACTGAAGCTTTCTTT. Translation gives CASSRTPNTEAFF.

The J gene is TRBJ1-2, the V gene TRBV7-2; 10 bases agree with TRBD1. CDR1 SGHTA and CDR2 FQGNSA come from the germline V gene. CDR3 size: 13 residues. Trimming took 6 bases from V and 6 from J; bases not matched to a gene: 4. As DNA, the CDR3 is TGTGCCAGCAGACCGACAGGGGGCAATGGCTACACCTTC. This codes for CASRPTGGNGYTF. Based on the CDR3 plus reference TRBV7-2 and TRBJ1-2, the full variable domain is GAGVSQSPSNKVTEKGKDVELRCDPISGHTALYWYRQSLGQGLEFLIYFQGNSAPDKSGLPSDRFSAERTGGSVSTLTIQRTQQEDSAVYLCASRPTGGNGYTFGSGTRLTVV.

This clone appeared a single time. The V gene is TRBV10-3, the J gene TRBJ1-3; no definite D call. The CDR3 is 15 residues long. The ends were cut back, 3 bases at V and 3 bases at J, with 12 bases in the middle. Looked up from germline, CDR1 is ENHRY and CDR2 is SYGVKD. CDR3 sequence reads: CAISEIAPGGNTIYF. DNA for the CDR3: TGTGCCATCAGTGAAATTGCGCCGGGTGGAAACACCATATATTTT.

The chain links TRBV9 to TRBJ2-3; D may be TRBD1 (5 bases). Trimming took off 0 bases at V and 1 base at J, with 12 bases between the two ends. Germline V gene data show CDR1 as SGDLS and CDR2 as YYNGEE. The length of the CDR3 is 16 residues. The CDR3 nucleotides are TGTGCCAGCAGCGTAGCCCCTGACAGACGCACAGATACGCAGTATTTT. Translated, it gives CASSVAPDRRTDTQYF.

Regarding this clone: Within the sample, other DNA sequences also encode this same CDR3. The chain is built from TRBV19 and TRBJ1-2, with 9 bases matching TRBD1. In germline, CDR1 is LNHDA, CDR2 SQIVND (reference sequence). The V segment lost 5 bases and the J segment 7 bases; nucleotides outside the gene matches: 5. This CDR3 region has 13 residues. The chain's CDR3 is CASSPGTGIGYTF. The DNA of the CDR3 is TGTGCCAGTAGTCCCGGGACAGGGATTGGCTACACCTTC.

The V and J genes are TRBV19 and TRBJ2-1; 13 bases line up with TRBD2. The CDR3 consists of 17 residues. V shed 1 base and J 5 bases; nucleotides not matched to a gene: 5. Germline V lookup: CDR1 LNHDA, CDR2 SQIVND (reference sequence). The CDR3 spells CASSIGLGLAGNNEQFF. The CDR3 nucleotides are TGTGCCAGTAGTATAGGGCTGGGACTAGCGGGGAACAATGAGCAGTTCTTC.

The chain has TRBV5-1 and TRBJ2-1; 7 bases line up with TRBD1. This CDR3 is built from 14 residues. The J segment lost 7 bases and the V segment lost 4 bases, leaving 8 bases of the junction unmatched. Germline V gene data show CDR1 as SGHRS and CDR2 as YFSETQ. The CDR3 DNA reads TGCGCCAGCAGCGAAACGACAGGGCCAAATGAGCAGTTCTTC. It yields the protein CASSETTGPNEQFF. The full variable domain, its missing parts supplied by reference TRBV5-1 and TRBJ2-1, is KAGVTQTPRYLIKTRGQQVTLSCSPISGHRSVSWYQQTPGQGLQFLFEYFSETQRNKGNFPGRFSGRQFSNSRSEMNVSTLELGDSALYLCASSETTGPNEQFFGPGTRLTVL.

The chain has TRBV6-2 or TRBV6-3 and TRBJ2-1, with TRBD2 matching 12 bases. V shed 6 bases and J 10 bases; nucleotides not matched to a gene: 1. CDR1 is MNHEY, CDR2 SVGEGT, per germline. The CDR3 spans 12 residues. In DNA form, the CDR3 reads TGTGCCAGCAGCGGACTAGCGGGGGAGCAGTTCTTC. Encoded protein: CASSGLAGEQFF.

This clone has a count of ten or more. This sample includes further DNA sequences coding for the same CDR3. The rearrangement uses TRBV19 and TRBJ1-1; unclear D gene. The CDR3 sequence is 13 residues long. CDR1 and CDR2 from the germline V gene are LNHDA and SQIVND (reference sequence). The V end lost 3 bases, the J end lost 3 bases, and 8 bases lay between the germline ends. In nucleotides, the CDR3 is TGTGCCAGTAGTATGAAAGGAGACACTGAAGCTTTCTTT. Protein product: CASSMKGDTEAFF. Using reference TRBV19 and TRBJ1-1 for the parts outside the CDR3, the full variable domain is DGGITQSPKYLFRKEGQNVTLSCEQNLNHDAMYWYRQDPGQGLRLIYYSQIVNDFQKGDIAEGYSVSREKKESFPLTVTSAQKNPTAFYLCASSMKGDTEAFFGQGTRLTVV.

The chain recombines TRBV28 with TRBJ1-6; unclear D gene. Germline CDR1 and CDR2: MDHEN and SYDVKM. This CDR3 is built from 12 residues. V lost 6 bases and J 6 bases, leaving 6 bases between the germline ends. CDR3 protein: CASSRVNSPLHF. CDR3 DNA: TGTGCCAGCAGCCGGGTTAATTCACCCCTCCACTTT.

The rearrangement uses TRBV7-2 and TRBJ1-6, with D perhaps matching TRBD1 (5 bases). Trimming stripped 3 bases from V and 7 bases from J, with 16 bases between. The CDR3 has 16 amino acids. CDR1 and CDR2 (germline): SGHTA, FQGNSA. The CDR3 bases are TGTGCCAGCAGCTTCCCTTCCCCGGGGGTAAATTCACCCCTCCACTTT. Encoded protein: CASSFPSPGVNSPLHF.

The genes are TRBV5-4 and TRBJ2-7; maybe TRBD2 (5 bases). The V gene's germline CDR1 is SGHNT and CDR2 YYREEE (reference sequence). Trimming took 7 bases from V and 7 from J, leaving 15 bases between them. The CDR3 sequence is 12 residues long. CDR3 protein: CASALNPGEQYF. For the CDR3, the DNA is TGTGCCAGCGCCCTTAACCCGGGGGAGCAGTACTTC.

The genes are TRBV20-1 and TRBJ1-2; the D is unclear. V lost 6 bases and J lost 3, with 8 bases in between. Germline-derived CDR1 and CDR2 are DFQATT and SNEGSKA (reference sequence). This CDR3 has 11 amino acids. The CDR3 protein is CSALKDYGYTF. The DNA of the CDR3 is TGCAGTGCCTTAAAGGACTATGGCTACACCTTC.